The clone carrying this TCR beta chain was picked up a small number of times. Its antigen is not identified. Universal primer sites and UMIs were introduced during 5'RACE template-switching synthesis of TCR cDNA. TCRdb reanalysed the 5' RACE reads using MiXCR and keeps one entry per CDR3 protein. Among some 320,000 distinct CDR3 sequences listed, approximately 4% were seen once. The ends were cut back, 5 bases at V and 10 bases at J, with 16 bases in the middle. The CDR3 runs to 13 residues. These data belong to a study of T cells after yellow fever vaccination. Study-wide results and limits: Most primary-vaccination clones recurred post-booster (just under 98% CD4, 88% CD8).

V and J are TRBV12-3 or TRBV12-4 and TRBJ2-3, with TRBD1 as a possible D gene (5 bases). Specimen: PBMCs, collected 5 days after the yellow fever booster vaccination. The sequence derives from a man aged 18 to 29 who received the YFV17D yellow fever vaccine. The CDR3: CASSPGLGVAQYF. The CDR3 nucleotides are TGTGCCAGCAGTCCTGGGCTAGGGGTTGCGCAGTATTTT.